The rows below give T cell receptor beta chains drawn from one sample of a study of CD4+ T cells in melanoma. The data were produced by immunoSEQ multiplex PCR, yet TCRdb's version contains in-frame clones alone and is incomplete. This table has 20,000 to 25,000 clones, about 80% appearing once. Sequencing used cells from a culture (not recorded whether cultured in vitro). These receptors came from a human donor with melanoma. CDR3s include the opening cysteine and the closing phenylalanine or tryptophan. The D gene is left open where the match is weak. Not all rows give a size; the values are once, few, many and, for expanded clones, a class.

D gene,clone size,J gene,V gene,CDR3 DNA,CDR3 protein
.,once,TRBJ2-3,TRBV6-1,TGTGCCAGCAGTCCACTAGCTCGCTACACAGATACGCAGTATTTT,CASSPLARYTDTQYF
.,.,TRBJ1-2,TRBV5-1,TGCGCCAGCAGCCGATTGTCCCGGGAAAACTACTATGGCTACACCTTC,CASSRLSRENYYGYTF
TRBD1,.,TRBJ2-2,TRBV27,TGTGCCAGCAGTTTATTGGGACAGGGCACCGGGGAGCTGTTTTTT,CASSLLGQGTGELFF
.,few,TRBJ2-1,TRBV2,TGTGCCAGCACTCTGAGGGGGGGCGGCAGTGAGCAGTTCTTC,CASTLRGGGSEQFF
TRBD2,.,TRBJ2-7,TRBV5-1,TGCGCCAGCAGCGAGAGCGGGGGTTATTCCTACGAGCAGTACTTC,CASSESGGYSYEQYF
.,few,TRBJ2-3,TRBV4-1,TGCGCCAGCAGCCACGCCGTTCGACCGGATACGCAGTATTTT,CASSHAVRPDTQYF
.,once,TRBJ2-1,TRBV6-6,TGTGCCAGCAGGAGACTAGACAATGAGCAGTTCTTC,CASRRLDNEQFF
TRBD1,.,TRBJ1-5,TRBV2,TGTGCCAGCAGTGCACAACAGGGGACGGAGCCCCAGCATTTT,CASSAQQGTEPQHF
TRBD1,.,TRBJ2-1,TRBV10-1,TGCGCCAGCAGTAGGGGACAGGGGGTCTCCTACAATGAGCAGTTCTTC,CASSRGQGVSYNEQFF
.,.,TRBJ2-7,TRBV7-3,TGTGCCAGCAGCTCCGGGGGCGAGCAGTACTTC,CASSSGGEQYF
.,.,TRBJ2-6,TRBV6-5,TGTGCCAGCAGTTGGGGCTCTGGGGCCAACGTCCTGACTTTC,CASSWGSGANVLTF
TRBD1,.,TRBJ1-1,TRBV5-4,TGTGCCAGCAGCCGGGACAGGGCGGAAGCTTTCTTT,CASSRDRAEAFF
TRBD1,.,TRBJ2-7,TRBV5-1,TGCGCCAGCAGCTTGGCCCCGGGACAGGGGAGCTCCTACGAGCAGTACTTC,CASSLAPGQGSSYEQYF
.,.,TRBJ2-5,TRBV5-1,TGCGCCAGCAGCTTAAAAGGGGTGAGGGAGACCCAGTACTTC,CASSLKGVRETQYF
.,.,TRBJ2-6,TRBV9,TGTGCCAGCAGCAGAGTGGCTGGGGCCAACGTCCTGACTTTC,CASSRVAGANVLTF
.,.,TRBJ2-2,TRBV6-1,TGTGCCAGCAGTGAATGGAACACCGGGGAGCTGTTTTTT,CASSEWNTGELFF
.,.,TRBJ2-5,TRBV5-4,TGTGCCAGCAGCACCGGACAGATGCAAGAGACCCAGTACTTC,CASSTGQMQETQYF
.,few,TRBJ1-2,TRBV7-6,TGTGCCAGCAGCCTTAGGGGATCGGGCTACACCTTC,CASSLRGSGYTF